The present TCR beta chain was sequenced within a study of monozygotic twins with inflammatory bowel disease. Eight distinct reactions (per sample) were used to make the cDNA. TCRdb reprocessed the 5' RACE reads and reports one entry per CDR3 protein, with no DNA. The table for this sample gives around 450,000 distinct CDR3 sequences. The CDR3 runs 15 residues. CDR1 and CDR2 from the germline V gene are SGDLS and YYNGEE. The chain uses TRBV9 and TRBJ2-7; TCRdb returns TRBD1, unconfirmable since there is no DNA. The sequencing sample was made of blood. This receptor was identified in a human donor with ulcerative colitis or Crohn's disease, or a healthy co-twin of an affected twin (not recorded which). The CDR3 sequence is CASSVGQGLVYEQYF. Full variable domain (outside the CDR3, taken from reference TRBV9 and TRBJ2-7): DSGVTQTPKHLITATGQRVTLRCSPRSGDLSVYWYQQSLDQGLQFLIQYYNGEERAKGNILERFSAQQFPDLHSELNLSSLELGDSALYFCASSVGQGLVYEQYFGPGTRLTVT.